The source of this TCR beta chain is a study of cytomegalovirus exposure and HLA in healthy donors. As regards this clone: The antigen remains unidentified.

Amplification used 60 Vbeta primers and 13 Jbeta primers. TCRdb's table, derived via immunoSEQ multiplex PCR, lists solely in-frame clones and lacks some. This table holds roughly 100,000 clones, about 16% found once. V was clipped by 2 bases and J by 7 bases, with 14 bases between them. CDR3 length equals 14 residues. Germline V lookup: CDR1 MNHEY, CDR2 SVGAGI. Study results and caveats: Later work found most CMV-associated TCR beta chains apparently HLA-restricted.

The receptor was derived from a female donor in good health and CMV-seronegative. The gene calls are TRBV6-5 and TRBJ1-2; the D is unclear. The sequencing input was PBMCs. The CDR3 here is CASSYRFGTSGYTF. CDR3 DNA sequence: TGTGCCAGCAGTTACAGGTTCGGTACTAGTGGCTACACCTTC.